The clone carrying this TCR beta chain was observed a single time. Its target is not known. PCR involved 60 Vbeta and 13 Jbeta primers. Generated by immunoSEQ multiplex PCR, the TCRdb table keeps only in-frame clones and is missing some. The sample lists 90,000 to 120,000 clones; 82% were seen once. These data belong to a study of cytomegalovirus exposure and HLA in healthy donors. Broader study findings: In a later analysis, DRB1 alleles had the most associated TCRs; HLA-C alleles the fewest. TCR beta V- and J-gene trimming was later associated with a missense DCLRE1C variant. The HLA-A and HLA-B alleles of most subjects were reportedly predicted accurately from TCR beta sequences. 87-base-pair reads could not separate some V segments, including TRBV6-2 and TRBV6-3.

V lost 4 bases and J lost 0; bases outside the gene matches: 3. Germline V gives CDR1 WSHSY, CDR2 SAAADI. This CDR3 contains 16 residues. This clonotype was obtained from a man aged 30 to 45 in good health and CMV-seropositive. Material for sequencing was PBMCs. The chain uses TRBV10-2 and TRBJ2-6, with 7 nucleotides matching TRBD1. The CDR3, as DNA: TGCGCCAGCAGTGCGTCAGGGGGCTCTGGGGCCAACGTCCTGACTTTC. It yields the protein CASSASGGSGANVLTF.